The sequence of this T cell receptor beta chain was determined in a study of T-cell memory formation after mild COVID-19 (dated by TCRdb to about 2021). About the study as a whole: TCR sequence clusters from the two donors were found to be largely donor specific. T-cell clones expanding and contracting after mild COVID-19 in two donors were tracked by longitudinal TCRalpha and TCRbeta repertoire sequencing. Two young, previously healthy adult volunteers made up the cohort, one male and one female.

The sample holds a few counts of this clonotype. Its antigen is still unknown. Base qualities are not at hand, and no much larger clone is one base apart. General study outcomes and caveats: Whether the second-wave clones peaking on day 37 were SARS-CoV-2 specific was not confirmed. Contracting CD4+ clones were found mainly in CM and EM memory subsets, while CD8+ clones were enriched in EMRA. Only two mild cases were covered in the study, and larger cohorts including severe cases with pre-infection samples were considered necessary. Clones contracting from day 15 to 85 had balanced CD4/CD8 phenotypes, while a second wave expanding from day 15 to 37 was biased towards CD4+. Some responding clones were detected in pre-infection memory, suggesting pre-existing cross-reactive memory T cells joined the SARS-CoV-2 response.

The CDR3 spans 13 residues, from the cysteine through the phenylalanine. CDR3 DNA is the only sequence kept; it has 39 bases, read in frame from the first base. The germline V gene encodes CDR1 MGHRA and CDR2 YSYEKL. A distance of 13 bases separates the germline ends of V and J, which lose 3 bases and 8 bases respectively. The listed sequencing device is Illumina NovaSeq 6000. Using 5'RACE with constant-segment primers, TCRalpha and TCRbeta cDNA libraries were constructed, with sample barcodes and unique molecular identifiers added in the process. Trizol reagent was used to extract RNA from every sample. The libraries were amplified in two PCR steps, and the second step added a second sample barcode and Illumina TruSeq adapters. Sequencing of the libraries was done on an Illumina NovaSeq, producing 2 x 150 bp paired-end reads. Regarding the original processing steps: The reads were demultiplexed and collapsed into UMI-guided consensus sequences using migec v1.2.7. Using mixcr v2.1.11, the UMI consensuses were aligned to TRA and TRB V and J templates and assembled into clonotypes. A clonotype was counted as expanded or contracted only when both edgeR and NoisET called the clonotype significant, with the noise models trained on biological replicates. edgeR calls used a false discovery rate-adjusted p below 0.01 and a log2 fold-change threshold of 1. As an exploratory analysis of dynamics, max-normalized trajectories of the 1000 most abundant clonotypes were examined by PCA with hierarchical clustering. The CD4 or CD8 phenotype of responding clones was assigned using the separately sequenced CD4+ and CD8+ repertoires. TCRdb reran the public reads through fastp at Q25 and MiXCR, keeping productive beta chains. Each entry merges the rows of one CDR3 protein and shows their most common DNA and genes. TCRdb's processing, not the authors', yielded these V and J calls. For this sample there are some 250,000 distinct CDR3 sequences; 8.5% to 9.5% appear just once. 22% of the sample comes from the top ten.

Ficoll-Paque density gradient centrifugation was the method used to isolate PBMCs. The source of this sequence is a man between 18 and 35 years old who had mild COVID-19 (a few samples of this study predate the infection). The sample titles of this study are shuffled in the database, so cell type and time point are left out; the donor was told from shared clones. What was sequenced was PBMCs or a T cell subset sorted from them (not recorded which). The chain was built from TRBV4-1 and TRBJ1-2, with the D gene uncertain. This receptor has the CDR3 CASSQGRRSGYTF. Here is the DNA: TGCGCCAGCAGCCAGGGGAGAAGGTCGGGCTACACCTTC.